The rows below give T cell receptor beta chains drawn from one sample of a study of response to subunit inactivated influenza vaccine. One entry per CDR3 protein results from TCRdb running MiXCR on the RT-PCR reads. This sample carries under 200,000 distinct CDR3 sequences, roughly 10% of them seen once, and the ten largest clones take about a third. The specimen was CD8+ T cells sorted from PBMCs, collected roughly 24 months after vaccination. The receptors shown here come from a man in his fifties or sixties who received an inactivated influenza vaccine. The CDR3 runs from the conserved cysteine through the conserved F or W. The D gene is left open where the match is weak. Size tells how often a clone was seen (once, few, many) or the class of an expanded clone, and some rows leave it out.

clone size	V gene	J gene	D gene	CDR3 DNA	CDR3 protein
many	TRBV5-1	TRBJ2-3	TRBD2	TGCGCCAGCAGCTATGGCGGACTAGCGGGAGATACGCAGTATTTT	CASSYGGLAGDTQYF
few	TRBV28	TRBJ1-5	-	TGTGCCAGCAGTTGGACGGACAATCAGCCCCAGCATTTT	CASSWTDNQPQHF
-	TRBV7-9	TRBJ2-5	-	TGTGCCAGCAGCTTATCGGCAGACCAGTACTTC	CASSLSADQYF
many	TRBV4-1	TRBJ2-7	-	TGCGCCAGCAGCCCCAACCGGGACCTGGGGACCTACGAGCAGTACTTC	CASSPNRDLGTYEQYF
-	TRBV7-8	TRBJ1-2	-	TGTGCCAGCAGCGACCGACAACTCGGTGGCTACACCTTC	CASSDRQLGGYTF
few	TRBV30	TRBJ2-6	TRBD1	TGTGCCTGGAGTGGATACCAGGGGGCTGGGGCCAACGTCCTGACTTTC	CAWSGYQGAGANVLTF
-	TRBV12-3/TRBV12-4	TRBJ2-2	TRBD2	TGTGCCAGCAGTTCGGGGACTAGCTTCTCCGGGGAGCTGTTTTTT	CASSSGTSFSGELFF
-	TRBV5-6	TRBJ1-3	-	TGTGCCAGCAGCTTTTCCGCTATCTCTGGAAACACCATATATTTT	CASSFSAISGNTIYF
few	TRBV12-3/TRBV12-4	TRBJ2-1	TRBD1	TGTGCCAGCAGGAGACAGGGGTTTTACAATGAGCAGTTCTTC	CASRRQGFYNEQFF
-	TRBV30	TRBJ2-2	TRBD1	TGTGCCTGGAGTAAGGCCGGCAGGGGGCTAAGAAACACCGGGGAGCTGTTTTTT	CAWSKAGRGLRNTGELFF
few	TRBV7-9	TRBJ1-5	-	TGTGCCAGCAGCTTAGGCAGGTCGGATCAGCCCCAGCATTTT	CASSLGRSDQPQHF